A single sample is the source of the 17 T cell receptor beta chains below, sequenced in a study of cytomegalovirus exposure and HLA in healthy donors (dated by TCRdb to about 2017). To prepare the library, the immunoSEQ multiplex PCR assay was applied. For the multiplex PCR, a mixture combining 60 forward primers for TCR Vbeta segments and 13 reverse primers for TCR Jbeta segments was used. TCRdb retrieved this table from immuneACCESS and kept in-frame rearrangements only. Not all clones are present; in checked studies, unresolved V genes account for under half, and no reason is known for the remainder. Here the sample has 150,000 to 180,000 clones; around 84% occur a single time. The ten largest clones take up around 6% of the sample. Material for sequencing was PBMCs. The receptor set was obtained from a woman aged 40 to 49 in good health and CMV-seropositive.

In its sample, this clone was seen a few times. J is TRBJ2-4 and V is TRBV20-1; a weak D match, TRBD1 (5 bases). CDR3 size: 11 residues. V was shortened by 3 bases and J by 8 bases, with 8 bases between the two germline ends. Germline CDR1 is DFQATT and CDR2 is SNEGSKA (reference sequence). CDR3 residues: CSARGQDIQYF. CDR3 nucleotides: TGCAGTGCTAGGGGGCAAGACATTCAGTACTTC.

In its sample, this clone was seen a few times. The chain employs TRBV5-1 and TRBJ2-7; TRBD1 agrees at 7 bases. The CDR3 is made up of 15 amino acids. Germline V gene lookup returns CDR1 SGHRS and CDR2 YFSETQ. J gave up 6 bases and V 0 bases, and 9 bases lay outside the gene matches. CDR3 nucleotides: TGCGCCAGCAGCTTGGAGGCAGGGGGAACGCGCGAGCAGTACTTC. Translating it yields CASSLEAGGTREQYF.

V gene TRBV29-1 combines with J gene TRBJ1-2; D unclear. The ends were cut back, 3 bases at V and 4 bases at J, with 9 bases in the middle. CDR1 and CDR2 (germline): SQVTM, ANQGSEA. This CDR3 comprises 12 residues. The CDR3 loop reads CSVERAIYGYTF. The CDR3 coding sequence is TGCAGCGTTGAGAGGGCGATCTATGGCTACACCTTC.

The J gene is TRBJ2-2, the V gene TRBV11-3; D might be TRBD2 (6 bases). V gave up 2 bases and J gave up 0 bases, with 7 bases separating them. The CDR3 has 15 residues. CDR1 is SGHNT and CDR2 is YENEEA in the germline V gene. The CDR3 DNA follows: TGTGCCAGCAGCTTATTAGCGGCGAACACCGGGGAGCTGTTTTTT. Residues: CASSLLAANTGELFF.

This clone was counted only a few times. The V and J genes are TRBV7-3 and TRBJ2-7; D remains ambiguous. CDR3 length: 15 amino acids. Trimming removed 2 bases from V and 1 base from J, with 12 bases in between. Germline V gene data show CDR1 as SGHTA and CDR2 as FQGTGA. CDR3 coding DNA: TGTGCCAGCAGCTTACGTTCAGGTCCTTCCTACGAGCAGTACTTC. This codes for CASSLRSGPSYEQYF.

J is TRBJ2-7 and V is TRBV18; 10 bases align to TRBD2. CDR1 is KGHSH, CDR2 LQKENI, per germline. V shed 3 bases, J shed 5 bases, and the junction held 7 bases outside the gene matches. This CDR3 contains 15 residues. The CDR3 DNA sequence: TGTGCCAGCTCACCTAAAGCGGGAGGGTCGAACGAGCAGTACTTC. It codes for CASSPKAGGSNEQYF.

In this sample, this clone turned up a few times. The chain uses TRBV10-1 and TRBJ1-1; 10 bases map to TRBD1. Trimming took 9 bases from V and 4 from J; bases not matched to a gene: 5. The CDR3 length is 13 residues. CDR1 WNHNN and CDR2 SYGVQD come from the germline V gene (reference sequence). The CDR3 sequence is CASNRDRGTEAFF. CDR3 in DNA: TGCGCCAGTAACCGGGACAGGGGCACTGAAGCTTTCTTT.

This chain's CDR3 is CASSPRGSTYNEQFF. CDR3 bases: TGTGCCAGCAGCCCCAGGGGGAGCACCTACAATGAGCAGTTCTTC. The rearrangement joins TRBV7-2 to TRBJ2-1, with 7 bases identical to TRBD1. The CDR3 has 15 amino acids. In germline, CDR1 is SGHTA, CDR2 FQGNSA. V shed 5 bases, J shed 2 bases, and the junction held 6 bases outside the gene matches.

This clone is medium-sized within its sample. This rearrangement joins TRBV28 to TRBJ2-7, with D perhaps matching TRBD1 (6 bases). The CDR3 is 12 amino acids. V was trimmed by 10 bases and J by 4 bases, leaving 14 bases between them. From germline, CDR1 is MDHEN and CDR2 SYDVKM. The CDR3 DNA follows: TGTGCCACCATGAGGGGGTTATACGAGCAGTACTTC. The encoded protein is CATMRGLYEQYF.

This clone came up a few times. This chain connects TRBV7-2 to TRBJ1-2; D is unclear. Trimming stripped 7 bases from V and 7 bases from J, with 19 bases between. The CDR3 is 14 residues long. The germline gives CDR1 SGHTA, CDR2 FQGNSA. The CDR3 region has the DNA TGTGCCAGCATCCCAGGCCCCAGTGCCGGTGGCTACACCTTC. It is translated as CASIPGPSAGGYTF.

This chain joins TRBV12-5 and TRBJ2-5, with TRBD2 identical over 11 bases. The CDR3 extends over 16 amino acids. Germline-derived CDR1 and CDR2 are LGHNT and FRNRAP. With 3 bases clipped from V and 5 bases from J, the junction kept 8 bases outside the gene matches. The CDR3 loop is CASGFSGRAMSETQYF. CDR3 bases: TGTGCTAGTGGTTTTAGCGGGAGGGCCATGAGTGAGACCCAGTACTTC.

The chain combines TRBV28 with TRBJ1-6; D call uncertain. Deletions cut 4 bases from V and 8 bases from J, with 18 bases between. Germline V gives CDR1 MDHEN, CDR2 SYDVKM. The CDR3 extends over 16 amino acids. The CDR3 sequence is CASSSPRRVSDSPLHF. CDR3 DNA sequence: TGTGCCAGCAGTTCCCCAAGGAGGGTTTCGGATTCACCCCTCCACTTT.

The chain has TRBV23-1 and TRBJ1-1; D possibly corresponds to TRBD1 (6 bases). TRBV23-1 is flagged as an ORF with uncertain function. CDR3 length: 14 amino acids. V gave up 6 bases and J gave up 1 base, with 12 bases separating them. The CDR3 loop reads CASRNRDGNTEAFF. CDR3 bases: TGCGCCAGCAGGAACAGGGACGGGAACACTGAAGCTTTCTTT.

The rearrangement links TRBV5-6 to TRBJ2-7; TRBD1 matches at 8 bases. After removal of 6 bases from V and 2 bases from J, the junction contained 10 bases not matched to a gene. Germline V gene lookup returns CDR1 SGHDT and CDR2 YYEEEE. The CDR3 has 15 amino acids. DNA for the CDR3: TGTGCCAGCACCCAGTCTCAGACAGGGGCCTACGAGCAGTACTTC. Translated, it gives CASTQSQTGAYEQYF. Filled out from reference TRBV5-6 and TRBJ2-7, the complete variable domain reads DAGVTQSPTHLIKTRGQQVTLRCSPKSGHDTVSWYQQALGQGPQFIFQYYEEEERQRGNFPDRFSGHQFPNYSSELNVNALLLGDSALYLCASTQSQTGAYEQYFGPGTRLTVT.

The chain has TRBV5-8 and TRBJ2-1, with D possibly matching TRBD1 (6 bases). From germline, CDR1 is SGHTS and CDR2 YDEGEE. Between the trimmed V and J ends, which lost 0 bases and 7 bases, there was a span of 14 bases. The CDR3 loop spans 15 amino acids. Here the CDR3 DNA reads TGTGCCAGCAGCTTGGCGGGCAGGGGCGAGAATGAGCAGTTCTTC. It yields the protein CASSLAGRGENEQFF.

V is TRBV5-4 and J is TRBJ2-5; D gene unclear. This CDR3 spans 14 amino acids. Germline V gene data show CDR1 as SGHNT and CDR2 as YYREEE (reference sequence). V lost 0 bases and J 4 bases, leaving 10 bases between the germline ends. CDR3 residues: CASSLGQVGETQYF. DNA for the CDR3: TGTGCCAGCAGCTTGGGCCAGGTAGGAGAGACCCAGTACTTC.

This chain links TRBV9 with TRBJ2-7; 9 bases map to TRBD2. J lost 7 bases, V lost 3 bases, and 8 bases had no gene match. The CDR3 is 14 residues long. Germline V gene lookup returns CDR1 SGDLS and CDR2 YYNGEE. This CDR3 is CASSGVSGSGEQYF. The CDR3 region has the DNA TGTGCCAGCAGCGGTGTTAGCGGGAGCGGTGAGCAGTACTTC.